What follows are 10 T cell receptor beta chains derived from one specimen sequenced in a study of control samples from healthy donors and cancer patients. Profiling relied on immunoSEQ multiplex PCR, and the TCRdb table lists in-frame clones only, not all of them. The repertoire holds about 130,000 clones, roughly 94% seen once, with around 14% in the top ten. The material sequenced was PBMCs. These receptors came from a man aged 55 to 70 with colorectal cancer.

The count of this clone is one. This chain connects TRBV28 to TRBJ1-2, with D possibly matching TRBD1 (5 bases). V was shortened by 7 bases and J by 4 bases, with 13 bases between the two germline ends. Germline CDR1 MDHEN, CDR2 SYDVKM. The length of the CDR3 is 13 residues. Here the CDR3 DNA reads TGTGCCAGCAAGAGGGGCGACCGCTATGGCTACACCTTC. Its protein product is CASKRGDRYGYTF.

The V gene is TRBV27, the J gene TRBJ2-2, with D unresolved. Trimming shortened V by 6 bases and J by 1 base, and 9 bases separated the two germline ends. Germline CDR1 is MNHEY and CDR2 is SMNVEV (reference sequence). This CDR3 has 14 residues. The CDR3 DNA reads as TGTGCCAGCAGCCTCTGGGGGAACACCGGGGAGCTGTTTTTT. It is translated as CASSLWGNTGELFF.

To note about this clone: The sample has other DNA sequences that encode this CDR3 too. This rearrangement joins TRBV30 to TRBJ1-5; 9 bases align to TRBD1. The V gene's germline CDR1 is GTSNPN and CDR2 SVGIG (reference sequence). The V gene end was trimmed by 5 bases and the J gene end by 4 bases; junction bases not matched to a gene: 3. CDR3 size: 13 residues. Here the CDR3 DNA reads TGTGCCTGGCGGGGACAGGGTAATCAGCCCCAGCATTTT. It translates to CAWRGQGNQPQHF.

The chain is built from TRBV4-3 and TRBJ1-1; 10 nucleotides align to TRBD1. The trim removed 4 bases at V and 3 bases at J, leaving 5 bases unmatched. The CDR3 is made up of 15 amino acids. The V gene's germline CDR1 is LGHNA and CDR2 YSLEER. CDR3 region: CASSPGQGFYTEAFF. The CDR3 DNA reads TGCGCCAGCAGCCCGGGACAGGGGTTCTACACTGAAGCTTTCTTT.

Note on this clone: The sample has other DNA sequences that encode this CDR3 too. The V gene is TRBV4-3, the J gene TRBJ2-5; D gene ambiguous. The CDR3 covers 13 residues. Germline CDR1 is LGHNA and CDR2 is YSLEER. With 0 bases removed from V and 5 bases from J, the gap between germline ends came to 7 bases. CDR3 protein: CASSQDTEETQYF. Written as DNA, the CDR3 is TGCGCCAGCAGCCAAGATACCGAGGAGACCCAGTACTTC.

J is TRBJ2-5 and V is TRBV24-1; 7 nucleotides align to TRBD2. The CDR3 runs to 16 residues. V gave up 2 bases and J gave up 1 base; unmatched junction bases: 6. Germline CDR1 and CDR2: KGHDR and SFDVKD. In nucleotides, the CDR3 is TGTGCCACCAGTGATTCTACCGGGGGGTCCCAAGAGACCCAGTACTTC. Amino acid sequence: CATSDSTGGSQETQYF.

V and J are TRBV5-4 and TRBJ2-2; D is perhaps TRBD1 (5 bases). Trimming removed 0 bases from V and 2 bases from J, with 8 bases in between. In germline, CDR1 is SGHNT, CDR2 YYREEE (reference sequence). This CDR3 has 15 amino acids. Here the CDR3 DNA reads TGTGCCAGCAGCTTGGGGGGCCTCAACACCGGGGAGCTGTTTTTT. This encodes CASSLGGLNTGELFF.

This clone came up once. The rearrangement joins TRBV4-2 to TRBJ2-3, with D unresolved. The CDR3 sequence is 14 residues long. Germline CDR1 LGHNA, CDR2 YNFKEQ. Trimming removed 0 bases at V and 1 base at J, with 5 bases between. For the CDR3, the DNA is TGTGCCAGCAGCCAAGATGCAGGCACAGATACGCAGTATTTT. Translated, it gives CASSQDAGTDTQYF.

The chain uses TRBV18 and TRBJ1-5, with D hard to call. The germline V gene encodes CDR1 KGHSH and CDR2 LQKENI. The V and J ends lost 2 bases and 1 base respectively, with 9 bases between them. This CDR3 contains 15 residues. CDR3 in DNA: TGTGCCAGCTCACCAAGTGAGGAAAGCAATCAGCCCCAGCATTTT. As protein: CASSPSEESNQPQHF.

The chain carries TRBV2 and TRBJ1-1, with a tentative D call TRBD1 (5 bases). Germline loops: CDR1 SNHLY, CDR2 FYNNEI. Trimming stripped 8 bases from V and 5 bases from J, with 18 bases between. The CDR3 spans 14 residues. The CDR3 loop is CASEGLQGRTEAFF. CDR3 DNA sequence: TGTGCCAGCGAGGGGCTGCAGGGAAGGACTGAAGCTTTCTTT.